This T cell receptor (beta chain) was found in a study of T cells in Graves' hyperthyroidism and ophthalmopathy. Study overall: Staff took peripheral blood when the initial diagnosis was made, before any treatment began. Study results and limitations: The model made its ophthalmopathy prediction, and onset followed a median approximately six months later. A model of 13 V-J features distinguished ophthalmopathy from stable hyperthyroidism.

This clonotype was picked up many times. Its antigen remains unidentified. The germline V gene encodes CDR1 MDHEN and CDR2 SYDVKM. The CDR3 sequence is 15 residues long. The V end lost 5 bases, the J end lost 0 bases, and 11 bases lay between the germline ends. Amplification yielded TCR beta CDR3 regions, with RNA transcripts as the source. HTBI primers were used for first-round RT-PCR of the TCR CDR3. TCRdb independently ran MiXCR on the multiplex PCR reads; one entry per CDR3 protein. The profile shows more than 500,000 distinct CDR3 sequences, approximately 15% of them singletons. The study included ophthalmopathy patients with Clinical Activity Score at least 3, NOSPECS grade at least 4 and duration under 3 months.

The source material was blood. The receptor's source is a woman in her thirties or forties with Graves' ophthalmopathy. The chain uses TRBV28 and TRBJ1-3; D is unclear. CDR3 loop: CASSIGLNSGNTIYF. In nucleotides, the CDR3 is TGTGCCAGCAGTATCGGGCTAAACTCTGGAAACACCATATATTTT.